This T cell receptor (beta chain) was recorded in a study of response to subunit inactivated influenza vaccine. Study-level points and caveats: New T cells are recruited in small numbers by each seasonal influenza vaccination, according to the authors' suggestion.

The germline gives CDR1 SGDLS, CDR2 YYNGEE. The CDR3 loop spans 13 amino acids. V lost 2 bases and J lost 12, with 15 bases in between. About this clonotype itself: Its antigen is undetermined.

TCRdb recomputed calls from the RT-PCR reads with MiXCR, one row per CDR3 protein. The top ten clones hold about 11% of a sample with 700,000 to 800,000 distinct CDR3 sequences, 18% of them seen once. The rearrangement joins TRBV9 to TRBJ1-5, with a weak D call TRBD1 (5 bases). The specimen comprised PBMCs from blood, sampled about 5 days after vaccination. This sequence originates from a man aged 50 to 60 who received an inactivated influenza vaccine. CDR3 in amino acids: CASSVTPGGDQHF. The CDR3 DNA reads as TGTGCCAGCAGCGTCACCCCGGGGGGGGACCAGCATTTT. Full variable domain (missing parts from reference TRBV9 and TRBJ1-5): DSGVTQTPKHLITATGQRVTLRCSPRSGDLSVYWYQQSLDQGLQFLIQYYNGEERAKGNILERFSAQQFPDLHSELNLSSLELGDSALYFCASSVTPGGDQHFGDGTRLSIL.